These 21 T cell receptor beta chains share one sample of origin, sequenced in a study of blood T cell repertoires in COVID-19. Repertoires were generated with immunoSEQ multiplex PCR, while TCRdb's copy carries only in-frame clones and drops some. Of approximately 230,000 clones listed, roughly 90% are singletons. The sequenced material came from peripheral blood. The receptors were sampled from a woman between 35 and 50 years old who had recovered from COVID-19.

V is TRBV27 and J is TRBJ2-1, with D uncertain. Per germline, CDR1 MNHEY and CDR2 SMNVEV (reference sequence). With 8 bases removed from V and 1 base from J, the gap between germline ends came to 18 bases. This CDR3 is 16 amino acids long. CDR3: CASLGYRIGSYNEQFF. As DNA, the CDR3 is TGTGCCAGCCTCGGATATCGGATCGGGTCCTACAATGAGCAGTTCTTC.

This chain connects TRBV6-5 to TRBJ1-2; 7 nucleotides match TRBD1. Unmatched junction bases numbered 9, after V lost 6 bases and J lost 5 bases. The CDR3 is made up of 14 amino acids. The V gene's germline CDR1 is MNHEY and CDR2 SVGAGI. The CDR3 region has the DNA TGTGCCAGCAGCCAGGGGGGACTGGGGTATGGCTACACCTTC. Protein: CASSQGGLGYGYTF.

The count of this clone is one. The chain links TRBV7-9 to TRBJ1-1, with 7 bases matching TRBD1. J was trimmed by 8 bases and V by 0 bases; bases with no gene match: 12. Looked up from germline, CDR1 is SEHNR and CDR2 is FQNEAQ (reference sequence). This CDR3 has 16 residues. The CDR3 sequence: CASSLALVVQGQEAFF. The CDR3 nucleotides are TGTGCCAGCAGCTTAGCGCTCGTAGTACAGGGACAGGAAGCTTTCTTT. Based on the CDR3 plus reference TRBV7-9 and TRBJ1-1, the full variable domain is DTGVSQNPRHKITKRGQNVTFRCDPISEHNRLYWYRQTLGQGPEFLTYFQNEAQLEKSRLLSDRFSAERPKGSFSTLEIQRTEQGDSAMYLCASSLALVVQGQEAFFGQGTRLTVV.

In its sample, this clone was seen once. This chain uses TRBV9 with TRBJ2-3, with D possibly TRBD2 on 6 matching bases. The germline V and J ends were trimmed by 5 bases and 0 bases, with 13 bases remaining between them. The germline V gene has CDR1 SGDLS and CDR2 YYNGEE. The CDR3 is 15 amino acids. Written as DNA, the CDR3 is TGTGCCAGCAGTTCCCTAGCGCTTAGCACAGATACGCAGTATTTT. Translating it yields CASSSLALSTDTQYF.

The chain uses TRBV7-2 and TRBJ1-6, with D hard to call. Trimming took off 0 bases at V and 9 bases at J, with 12 bases between the two ends. The length of the CDR3 is 15 residues. Germline lookup yields CDR1 SGHTA and CDR2 FQGNSA. The CDR3, as DNA: TGTGCCAGCAGCTTAGCGAGCGGTCCGGGTTCACCCCTCCACTTT. Protein sequence: CASSLASGPGSPLHF.

CDR3 amino acids: CASSLAAGNGYTF. CDR3 coding DNA: TGTGCCAGCAGCTTGGCAGCAGGGAATGGCTACACCTTC. This chain uses TRBV5-4 with TRBJ1-2, with a tentative D call TRBD1 (5 bases). V lost 0 bases and J 6 bases, leaving 9 bases between the germline ends. Per germline, CDR1 SGHNT and CDR2 YYREEE (reference sequence). This CDR3 has 13 residues. The full variable domain, its missing parts supplied by reference TRBV5-4 and TRBJ1-2, is ETGVTQSPTHLIKTRGQQVTLRCSSQSGHNTVSWYQQALGQGPQFIFQYYREEENGRGNFPPRFSGLQFPNYSSELNVNALELDDSALYLCASSLAAGNGYTFGSGTRLTVV.

Of note for this clone: A much larger clonotype is one base distant, so this may be a read error. The chain recombines TRBV25-1 with TRBJ1-6; TRBD1 agrees at 7 bases. The germline V gene has CDR1 MGHDK and CDR2 SYGVNS. CDR3 size: 14 residues. V was pared by 4 bases and J by 5 bases, with 2 bases of the junction left unmatched. CDR3 sequence reads: CASSGGTDNSPLHF. The DNA for the CDR3 is TGTGCCAGCAGTGGCGGGACAGATAATTCACCCCTCCACTTT.

The genes are TRBV5-5 and TRBJ2-7; TRBD2 might be the D (5 bases). From germline, CDR1 is SGHKS and CDR2 YYEKEE (reference sequence). The CDR3 totals 14 residues. The V end lost 0 bases, the J end lost 0 bases, and 7 bases lay between the germline ends. Written as DNA, the CDR3 is TGTGCCAGCAGCTTGGTTGCGGGCTCCTACGAGCAGTACTTC. Its translation is CASSLVAGSYEQYF.

The rearrangement joins TRBV25-1 to TRBJ2-2; 14 bases are a match to TRBD2. V was pared by 5 bases and J by 1 base, with 6 bases of the junction left unmatched. CDR3 length: 18 residues. CDR1 and CDR2 (germline): MGHDK, SYGVNS. CDR3 in DNA: TGTGCCAGCAGTCCGCGGACTAGCGGGGGGTTGAACACCGGGGAGCTGTTTTTT. This codes for CASSPRTSGGLNTGELFF. Supplemented by reference TRBV25-1 and TRBJ2-2, the full variable domain reads EADIYQTPRYLVIGTGKKITLECSQTMGHDKMYWYQQDPGMELHLIHYSYGVNSTEKGDLSSESTVSRIRTEHFPLTLESARPSHTSQYLCASSPRTSGGLNTGELFFGEGSRLTVL.

This chain joins TRBV19 and TRBJ2-2, with D perhaps TRBD1 (5 bases). Germline values: CDR1 LNHDA, CDR2 SQIVND (reference sequence). The V end was cut by 3 bases, the J end by 2 bases, with 10 bases between. This CDR3 has 15 residues. The CDR3 here is CASSMAGINTGELFF. The DNA of the CDR3 is TGTGCCAGTAGTATGGCAGGGATCAACACCGGGGAGCTGTTTTTT. The full variable domain, with the rest looked up from reference TRBV19 and TRBJ2-2, is DGGITQSPKYLFRKEGQNVTLSCEQNLNHDAMYWYRQDPGQGLRLIYYSQIVNDFQKGDIAEGYSVSREKKESFPLTVTSAQKNPTAFYLCASSMAGINTGELFFGEGSRLTVL.

This chain joins TRBV11-2 and TRBJ1-1; a possible D gene is TRBD1 (5 bases). The V end lost 0 bases, the J end lost 1 base, and 9 bases lay between the germline ends. This CDR3 is 15 amino acids long. The V gene's germline CDR1 is SGHAT and CDR2 FQNNGV. The chain's CDR3 is CASSLERQPNTEAFF. CDR3 coding DNA: TGTGCCAGCAGCTTAGAACGACAGCCGAACACTGAAGCTTTCTTT.

The chain is built from TRBV30 and TRBJ2-1; TRBD1 agrees at 10 bases. V lost 4 bases to trimming and J lost 5 bases; unmatched junction nucleotides: 8. The germline gives CDR1 GTSNPN, CDR2 SVGIG (reference sequence). The CDR3 covers 15 residues. The CDR3 nucleotides are TGTGCCTGGACCCCGGGACAGGGGATTAACAATGAGCAGTTCTTC. Translation: CAWTPGQGINNEQFF.

The rearrangement uses TRBV7-9 and TRBJ2-7, with D unresolved. CDR1 is SEHNR, CDR2 FQNEAQ, per germline (reference sequence). The CDR3 has 14 amino acids. Trimming shortened V by 0 bases and J by 2 bases, and 8 bases separated the two germline ends. The CDR3 DNA reads TGTGCCAGCAGCTTAGCGGTCCGAGCCTACGAGCAGTACTTC. Translation gives CASSLAVRAYEQYF.

CDR3 DNA: TGTGCCACTCGGAGGGGGGGAGGCACAGATACGCAGTATTTT. It translates to CATRRGGGTDTQYF. V is TRBV19 and J is TRBJ2-3, with a tentative D call TRBD2 (7 bases). The CDR3 loop spans 14 amino acids. V was cut by 10 bases and J by 1 base, with 15 bases left in between. Germline V gene data show CDR1 as LNHDA and CDR2 as SQIVND (reference sequence).

The chain has TRBV30 and TRBJ2-2, with 9 bases identical to TRBD2. Germline assignment: CDR1 GTSNPN and CDR2 SVGIG (reference sequence). J gave up 6 bases and V 1 base, and 3 bases lay outside the gene matches. The CDR3 length is 14 residues. Here the CDR3 reads CAWSGGLASGELFF. Here the CDR3 DNA reads TGTGCCTGGAGTGGGGGACTAGCATCCGGGGAGCTGTTTTTT.

The rearrangement links TRBV5-1 to TRBJ2-2; tentatively, D is TRBD2 (5 bases). Germline-derived CDR1 and CDR2 are SGHRS and YFSETQ. Between the trimmed V and J ends, which lost 3 bases and 3 bases, there was a span of 15 bases. This CDR3 is built from 16 residues. CDR3 loop: CASSSTGIQHTGELFF. DNA for the CDR3: TGCGCCAGCAGCTCTACCGGGATTCAACACACCGGGGAGCTGTTTTTT.

V is TRBV2 and J is TRBJ2-7; D is perhaps TRBD2 (7 bases). CDR1 and CDR2 (germline): SNHLY, FYNNEI. V lost 5 bases to trimming and J lost 12 bases, with 23 bases between them. The CDR3 runs to 14 residues. DNA for the CDR3: TGTGCCAGCAGTACCCTCCGGGGGGCTCCGCCCCTGTACTTC. Amino acids: CASSTLRGAPPLYF.

The rearrangement uses TRBV28 and TRBJ1-5, with TRBD1 identical over 7 bases. This CDR3 has 15 residues. Losses at the gene ends were 6 bases for V and 1 base for J; bases not matched to a gene: 6. Germline V gives CDR1 MDHEN, CDR2 SYDVKM. CDR3 DNA sequence: TGTGCCAGCAGACTGGGACAGTTCAGCAATCAGCCCCAGCATTTT. As protein: CASRLGQFSNQPQHF.

The rearrangement links TRBV4-3 to TRBJ1-5, with D hard to call. Germline CDR1 LGHNA, CDR2 YSLEER. Trimming stripped 1 base from V and 3 bases from J, with 7 bases between. The CDR3 spans 14 residues. In DNA, the CDR3 is TGCGCCAGCAGCCAAGTGAGGGTCAATCAGCCCCAGCATTTT. Translation gives CASSQVRVNQPQHF.

The rearrangement links TRBV24-1 to TRBJ2-7, with 7 bases matching TRBD1. The germline CDR1 and CDR2 sequences are KGHDR and SFDVKD. The CDR3 consists of 15 residues. V lost 2 bases and J lost 6; bases outside the gene matches: 9. The chain's CDR3 is CATSDSQGEKREQYF. The CDR3 nucleotides are TGTGCCACCAGTGATTCCCAGGGGGAAAAACGCGAGCAGTACTTC.

The chain recombines TRBV6-5 with TRBJ2-7, with D perhaps TRBD2 (5 bases). This CDR3 contains 15 residues. Germline assignment: CDR1 MNHEY and CDR2 SVGAGI. The V gene lost 1 base and the J gene lost 2 bases, with 12 bases spanning the gap. The CDR3 bases are TGTGCCAGCAGTTACTACAAGGCGGGCCCCTACGAGCAGTACTTC. The encoded protein is CASSYYKAGPYEQYF.